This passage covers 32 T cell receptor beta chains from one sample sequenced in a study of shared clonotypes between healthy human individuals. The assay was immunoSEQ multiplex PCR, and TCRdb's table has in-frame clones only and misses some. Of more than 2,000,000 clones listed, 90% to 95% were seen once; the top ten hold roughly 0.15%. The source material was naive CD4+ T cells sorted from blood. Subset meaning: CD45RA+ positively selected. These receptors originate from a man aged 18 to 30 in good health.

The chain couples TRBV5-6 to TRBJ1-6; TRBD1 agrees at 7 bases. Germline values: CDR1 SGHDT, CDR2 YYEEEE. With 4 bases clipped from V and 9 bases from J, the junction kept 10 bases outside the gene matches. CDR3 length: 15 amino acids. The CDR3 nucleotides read TGTGCCAGCAGCCCTAGACAGGGAGGCGGTTCACCCCTCCACTTT. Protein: CASSPRQGGGSPLHF.

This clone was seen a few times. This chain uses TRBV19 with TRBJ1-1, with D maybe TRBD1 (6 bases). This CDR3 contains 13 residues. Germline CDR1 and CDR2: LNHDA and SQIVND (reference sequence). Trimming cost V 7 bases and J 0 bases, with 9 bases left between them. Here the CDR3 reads CASIGTMNTEAFF. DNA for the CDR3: TGTGCCAGTATTGGGACAATGAACACTGAAGCTTTCTTT.

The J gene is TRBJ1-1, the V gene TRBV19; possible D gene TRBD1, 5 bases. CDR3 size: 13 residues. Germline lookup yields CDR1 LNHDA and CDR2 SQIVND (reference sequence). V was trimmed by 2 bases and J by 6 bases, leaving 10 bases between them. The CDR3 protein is CASSIKGKAEAFF. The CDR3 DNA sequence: TGTGCCAGTAGTATAAAGGGGAAGGCTGAAGCTTTCTTT.

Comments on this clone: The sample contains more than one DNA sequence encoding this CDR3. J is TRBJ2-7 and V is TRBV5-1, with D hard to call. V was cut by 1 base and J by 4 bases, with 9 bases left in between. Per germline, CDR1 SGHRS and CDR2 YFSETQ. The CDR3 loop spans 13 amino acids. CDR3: CASSLRRDYEQYF. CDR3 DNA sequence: TGCGCCAGCAGCTTGAGGCGAGATTACGAGCAGTACTTC.

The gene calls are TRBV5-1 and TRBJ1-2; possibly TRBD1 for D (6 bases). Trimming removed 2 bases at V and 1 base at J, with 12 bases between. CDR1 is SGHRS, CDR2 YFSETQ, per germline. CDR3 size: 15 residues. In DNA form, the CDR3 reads TGCGCCAGCAGCTTAGGGGACATCCTTAACTATGGCTACACCTTC. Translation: CASSLGDILNYGYTF.

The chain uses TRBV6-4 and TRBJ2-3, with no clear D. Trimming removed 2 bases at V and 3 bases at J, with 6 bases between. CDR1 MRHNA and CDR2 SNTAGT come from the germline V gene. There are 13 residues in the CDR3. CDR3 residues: CASSDKGTDTQYF. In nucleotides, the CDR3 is TGTGCCAGCAGTGACAAGGGTACAGATACGCAGTATTTT.

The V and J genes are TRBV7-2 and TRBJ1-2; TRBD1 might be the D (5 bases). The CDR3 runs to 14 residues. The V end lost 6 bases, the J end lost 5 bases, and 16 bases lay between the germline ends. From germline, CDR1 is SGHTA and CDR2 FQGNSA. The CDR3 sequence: CASSRDSWVYGYTF. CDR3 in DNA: TGTGCCAGCAGTAGGGACTCGTGGGTGTATGGCTACACCTTC.

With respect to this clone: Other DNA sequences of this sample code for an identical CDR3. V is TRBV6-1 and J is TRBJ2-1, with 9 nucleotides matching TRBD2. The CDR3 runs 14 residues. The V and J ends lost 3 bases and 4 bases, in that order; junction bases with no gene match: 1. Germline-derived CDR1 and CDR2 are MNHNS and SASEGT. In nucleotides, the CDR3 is TGTGCCAGCAGTGAGCTAGCGGGGTACAATGAGCAGTTCTTC. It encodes CASSELAGYNEQFF.

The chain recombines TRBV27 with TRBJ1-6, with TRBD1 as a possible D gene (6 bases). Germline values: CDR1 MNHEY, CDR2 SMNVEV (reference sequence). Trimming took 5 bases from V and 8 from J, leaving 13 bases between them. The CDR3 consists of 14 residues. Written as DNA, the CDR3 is TGTGCCAGCAGTGCACAGGGCCCCGATTCACCCCTCCACTTT. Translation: CASSAQGPDSPLHF.

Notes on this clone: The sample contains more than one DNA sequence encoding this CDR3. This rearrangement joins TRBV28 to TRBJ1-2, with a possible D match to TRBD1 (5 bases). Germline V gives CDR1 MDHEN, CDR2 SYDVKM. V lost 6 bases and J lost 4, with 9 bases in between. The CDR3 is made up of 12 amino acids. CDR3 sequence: CASSLTGYGYTF. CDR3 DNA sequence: TGTGCCAGCAGCCTTACAGGCTATGGCTACACCTTC.

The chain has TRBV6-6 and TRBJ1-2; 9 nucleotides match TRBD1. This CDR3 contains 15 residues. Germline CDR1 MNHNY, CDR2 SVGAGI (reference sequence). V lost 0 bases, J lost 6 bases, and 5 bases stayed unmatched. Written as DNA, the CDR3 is TGTGCCAGCAGTTACTCAGACAGGGGGTTCGATGGCTACACCTTC. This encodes CASSYSDRGFDGYTF.

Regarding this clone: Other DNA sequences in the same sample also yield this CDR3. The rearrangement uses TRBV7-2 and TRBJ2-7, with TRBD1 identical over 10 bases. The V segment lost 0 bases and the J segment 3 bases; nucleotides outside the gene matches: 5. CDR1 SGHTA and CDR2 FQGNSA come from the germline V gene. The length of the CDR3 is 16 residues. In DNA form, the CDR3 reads TGTGCCAGCAGCTTAGCTTTGGGACAGGGGAGCTACGAGCAGTACTTC. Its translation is CASSLALGQGSYEQYF.

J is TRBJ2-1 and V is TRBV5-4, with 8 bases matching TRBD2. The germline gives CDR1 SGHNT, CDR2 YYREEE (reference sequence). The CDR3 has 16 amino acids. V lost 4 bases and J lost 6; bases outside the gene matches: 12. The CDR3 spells CASSNTGTRDGNEQFF. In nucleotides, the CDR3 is TGTGCCAGCAGCAATACCGGGACTAGGGACGGCAATGAGCAGTTCTTC.

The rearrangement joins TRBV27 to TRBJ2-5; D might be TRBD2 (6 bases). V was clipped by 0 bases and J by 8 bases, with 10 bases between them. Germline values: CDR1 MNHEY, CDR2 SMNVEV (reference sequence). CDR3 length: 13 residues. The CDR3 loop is CASSLSEGRTQYF. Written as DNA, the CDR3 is TGTGCCAGCAGTTTATCGGAGGGTAGAACCCAGTACTTC.

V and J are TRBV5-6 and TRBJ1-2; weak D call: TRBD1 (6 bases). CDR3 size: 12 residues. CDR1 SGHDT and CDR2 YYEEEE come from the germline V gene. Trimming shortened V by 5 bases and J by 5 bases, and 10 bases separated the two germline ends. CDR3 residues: CASRGAEYGYTF. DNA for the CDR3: TGTGCCAGCAGGGGGGCAGAGTATGGCTACACCTTC. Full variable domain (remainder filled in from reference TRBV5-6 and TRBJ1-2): DAGVTQSPTHLIKTRGQQVTLRCSPKSGHDTVSWYQQALGQGPQFIFQYYEEEERQRGNFPDRFSGHQFPNYSSELNVNALLLGDSALYLCASRGAEYGYTFGSGTRLTVV.

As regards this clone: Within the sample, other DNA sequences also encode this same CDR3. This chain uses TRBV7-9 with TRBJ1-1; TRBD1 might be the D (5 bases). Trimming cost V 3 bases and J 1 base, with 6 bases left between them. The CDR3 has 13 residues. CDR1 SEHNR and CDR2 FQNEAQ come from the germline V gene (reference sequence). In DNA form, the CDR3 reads TGTGCCAGCAGCTTCAGGGAGAACACTGAAGCTTTCTTT. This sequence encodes CASSFRENTEAFF. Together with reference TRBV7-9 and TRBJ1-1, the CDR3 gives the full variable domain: DTGVSQNPRHKITKRGQNVTFRCDPISEHNRLYWYRQTLGQGPEFLTYFQNEAQLEKSRLLSDRFSAERPKGSFSTLEIQRTEQGDSAMYLCASSFRENTEAFFGQGTRLTVV.

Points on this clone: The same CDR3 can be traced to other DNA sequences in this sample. The CDR3 reads CAWSVGGSYEQYF. The CDR3 coding sequence is TGTGCCTGGAGTGTAGGGGGGTCCTACGAGCAGTACTTC. V usage is TRBV30 and J usage is TRBJ2-7; D assignment may be TRBD1 or TRBD2 (6 bases each). Germline V lookup: CDR1 GTSNPN, CDR2 SVGIG (reference sequence). Between the trimmed V and J ends, which lost 0 bases and 1 base, there was a span of 7 bases. The CDR3 loop spans 13 amino acids.

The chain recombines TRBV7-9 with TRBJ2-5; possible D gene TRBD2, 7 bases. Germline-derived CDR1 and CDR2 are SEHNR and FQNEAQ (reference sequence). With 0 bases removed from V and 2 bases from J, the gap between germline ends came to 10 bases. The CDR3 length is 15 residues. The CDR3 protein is CASSLAGGQQETQYF. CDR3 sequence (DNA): TGTGCCAGCAGCTTAGCCGGGGGGCAGCAAGAGACCCAGTACTTC. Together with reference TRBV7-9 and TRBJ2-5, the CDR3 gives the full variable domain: DTGVSQNPRHKITKRGQNVTFRCDPISEHNRLYWYRQTLGQGPEFLTYFQNEAQLEKSRLLSDRFSAERPKGSFSTLEIQRTEQGDSAMYLCASSLAGGQQETQYFGPGTRLLVL.

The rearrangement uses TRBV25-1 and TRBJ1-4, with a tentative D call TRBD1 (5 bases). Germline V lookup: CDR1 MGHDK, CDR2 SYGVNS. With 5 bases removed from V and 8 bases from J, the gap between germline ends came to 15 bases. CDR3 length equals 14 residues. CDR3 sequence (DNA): TGTGCCAGCAGTCGTCAGGGTTCCCCCGAAAAACTGTTTTTT. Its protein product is CASSRQGSPEKLFF.

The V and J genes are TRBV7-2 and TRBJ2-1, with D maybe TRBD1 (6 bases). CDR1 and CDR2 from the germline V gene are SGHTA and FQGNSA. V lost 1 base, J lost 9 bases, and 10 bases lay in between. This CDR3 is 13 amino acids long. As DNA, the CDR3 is TGTGCCAGCAGCTTAGAGGGGGTAGGTGAGCAGTTCTTC. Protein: CASSLEGVGEQFF.

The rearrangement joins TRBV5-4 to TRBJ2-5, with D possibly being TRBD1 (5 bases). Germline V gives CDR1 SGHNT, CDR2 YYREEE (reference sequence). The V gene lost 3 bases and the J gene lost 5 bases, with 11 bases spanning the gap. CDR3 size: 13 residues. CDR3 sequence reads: CASSWGLVETQYF. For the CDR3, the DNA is TGTGCCAGCAGCTGGGGCCTGGTGGAGACCCAGTACTTC.

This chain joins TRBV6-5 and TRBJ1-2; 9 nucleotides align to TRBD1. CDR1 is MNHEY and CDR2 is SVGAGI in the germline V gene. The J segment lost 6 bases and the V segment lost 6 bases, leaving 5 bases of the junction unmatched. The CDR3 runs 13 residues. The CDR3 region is CASSRTGVDGYTF. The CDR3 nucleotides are TGTGCCAGCAGCCGGACAGGGGTTGATGGCTACACCTTC.

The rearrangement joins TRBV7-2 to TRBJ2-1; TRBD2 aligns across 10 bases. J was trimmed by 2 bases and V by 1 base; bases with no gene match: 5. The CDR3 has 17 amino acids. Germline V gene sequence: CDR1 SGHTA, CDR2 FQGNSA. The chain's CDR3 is CASSLGILAGAYNEQFF. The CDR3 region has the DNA TGTGCCAGCAGCTTAGGCATTCTAGCGGGAGCCTACAATGAGCAGTTCTTC.

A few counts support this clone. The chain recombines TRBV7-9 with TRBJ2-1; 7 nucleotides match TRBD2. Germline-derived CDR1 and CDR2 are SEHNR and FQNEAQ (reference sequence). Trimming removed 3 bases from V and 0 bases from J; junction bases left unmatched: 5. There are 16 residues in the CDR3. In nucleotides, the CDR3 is TGTGCCAGCAGCTTGGGGAGGGCGAGCTCCTACAATGAGCAGTTCTTC. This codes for CASSLGRASSYNEQFF.

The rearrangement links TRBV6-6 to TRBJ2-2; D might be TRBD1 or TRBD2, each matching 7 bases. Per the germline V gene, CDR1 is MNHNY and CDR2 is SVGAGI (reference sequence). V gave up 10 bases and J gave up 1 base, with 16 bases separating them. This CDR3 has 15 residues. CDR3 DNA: TGTGCCACCAACCCAGGGGGGGTGAACACCGGGGAGCTGTTTTTT. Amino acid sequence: CATNPGGVNTGELFF.

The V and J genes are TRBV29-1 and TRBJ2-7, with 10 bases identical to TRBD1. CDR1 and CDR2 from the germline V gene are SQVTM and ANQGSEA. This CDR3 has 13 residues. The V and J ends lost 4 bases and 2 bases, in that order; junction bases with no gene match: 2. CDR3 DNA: TGCAGCGTTGTCGGACAGGGGGCCTACGAGCAGTACTTC. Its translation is CSVVGQGAYEQYF.

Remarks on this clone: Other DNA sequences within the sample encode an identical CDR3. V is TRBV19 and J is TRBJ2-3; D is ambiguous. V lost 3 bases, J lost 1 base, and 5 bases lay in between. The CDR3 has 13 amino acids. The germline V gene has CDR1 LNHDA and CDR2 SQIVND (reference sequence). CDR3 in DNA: TGTGCCAGTAGTATCGTCCGCACAGATACGCAGTATTTT. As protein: CASSIVRTDTQYF.

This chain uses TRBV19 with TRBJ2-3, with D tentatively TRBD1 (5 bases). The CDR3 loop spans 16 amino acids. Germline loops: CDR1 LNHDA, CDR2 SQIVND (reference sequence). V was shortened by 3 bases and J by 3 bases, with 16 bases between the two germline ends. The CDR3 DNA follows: TGTGCCAGTAGTATGGGGCTTGTTCTAAGTACAGATACGCAGTATTTT. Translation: CASSMGLVLSTDTQYF.

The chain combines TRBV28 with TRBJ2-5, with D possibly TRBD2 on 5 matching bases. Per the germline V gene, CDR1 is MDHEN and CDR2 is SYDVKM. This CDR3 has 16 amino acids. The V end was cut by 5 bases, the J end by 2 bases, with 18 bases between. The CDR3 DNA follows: TGTGCCAGCAGTCGGTCCCCGAGGGTCACACAAGAGACCCAGTACTTC. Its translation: CASSRSPRVTQETQYF. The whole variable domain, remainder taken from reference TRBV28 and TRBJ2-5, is DVKVTQSSRYLVKRTGEKVFLECVQDMDHENMFWYRQDPGLGLRLIYFSYDVKMKEKGDIPEGYSVSREKKERFSLILESASTNQTSMYLCASSRSPRVTQETQYFGPGTRLLVL.

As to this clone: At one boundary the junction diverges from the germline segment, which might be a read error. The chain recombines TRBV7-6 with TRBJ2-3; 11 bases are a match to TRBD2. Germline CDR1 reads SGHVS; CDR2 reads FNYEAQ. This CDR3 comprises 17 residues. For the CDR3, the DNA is TGTGCCAGCAGCCTAGCCCAGACTAGCGGGGTATCGGATACGCAGTATTTT. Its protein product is CASSLAQTSGVSDTQYF.

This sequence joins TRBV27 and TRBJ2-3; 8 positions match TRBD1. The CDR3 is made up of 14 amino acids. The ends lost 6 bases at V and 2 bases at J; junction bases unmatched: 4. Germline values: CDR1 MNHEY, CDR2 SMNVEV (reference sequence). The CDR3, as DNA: TGTGCCAGCAGGGGACAGGTACCCACAGATACGCAGTATTTT. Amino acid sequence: CASRGQVPTDTQYF.

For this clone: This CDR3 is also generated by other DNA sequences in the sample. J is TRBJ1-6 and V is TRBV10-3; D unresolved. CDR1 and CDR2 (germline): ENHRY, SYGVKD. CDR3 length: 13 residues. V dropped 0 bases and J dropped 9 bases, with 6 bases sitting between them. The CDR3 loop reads CAISESEGSPLHF. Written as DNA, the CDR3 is TGTGCCATCAGTGAGTCGGAGGGTTCACCCCTCCACTTT.